The rows below give T cell receptor beta chains drawn from one sample of a study of blood T cell repertoires in COVID-19. Profiled with immunoSEQ multiplex PCR; TCRdb holds only in-frame clones, not every one. The table has almost 400,000 clones, roughly 90% seen once. Sequencing was carried out using PBMCs or T cells enriched from blood (not recorded which). These receptors originate from a woman aged 25 to 45 who had recovered from COVID-19. Both conserved end residues are part of each CDR3. D genes are given only for firm matches. Part of the rows lack a size; the others show once, few, many or a class for expanded clones.

v_call	j_call	d_call	clone_size	cdr3_aa	cdr3_nt
TRBV28	TRBJ2-7	TRBD2	NA	CASSTSGRGVREQYF	TGTGCCAGCAGTACTAGCGGGAGGGGGGTCCGCGAGCAGTACTTC
TRBV13	TRBJ2-7	TRBD1	NA	CATRTGVGYEQYF	TGTGCCACCAGAACAGGGGTGGGATACGAGCAGTACTTC
TRBV5-1	TRBJ1-1	NA	NA	CASSRGGTDTDTEAFF	TGCGCCAGCAGCCGAGGGGGTACGGATACGGACACTGAAGCTTTCTTT
TRBV3-1/TRBV3-2	TRBJ2-1	TRBD2	once	CASSQERTSNREQFF	TGTGCCAGCAGCCAAGAAAGGACTAGCAATCGTGAGCAGTTCTTC
TRBV5-8	TRBJ1-1	TRBD1	NA	CASSPKDRVVGFTEAFF	TGTGCCAGCAGCCCAAAGGACAGGGTGGTCGGATTCACTGAAGCTTTCTTT
TRBV2	TRBJ2-2	NA	NA	CASTEGHRLIGELFF	TGTGCCAGCACCGAGGGTCACAGATTGATCGGGGAGCTGTTTTTT
TRBV19	TRBJ2-3	NA	NA	CASSILPGRRTDTQYF	TGTGCCAGTAGTATCCTCCCGGGTAGGCGCACAGATACGCAGTATTTT
TRBV18	TRBJ1-3	TRBD1	NA	CASSSNRGSSGNTIYF	TGTGCCAGCTCAAGTAACAGGGGAAGCTCTGGAAACACCATATATTTT
TRBV4-1	TRBJ2-5	NA	NA	CASSQGVGRGETQYF	TGCGCCAGCAGCCAAGGGGTCGGGAGAGGGGAGACCCAGTACTTC
TRBV2	TRBJ2-1	TRBD2	NA	CASSEPSGGANEQFF	TGTGCCAGCAGTGAACCCAGCGGGGGGGCCAATGAGCAGTTCTTC
TRBV6-5	TRBJ2-2	NA	NA	CASSRVAGELFF	TGTGCCAGCAGCCGAGTAGCCGGGGAGCTGTTTTTT
TRBV29-1	TRBJ2-6	TRBD1	NA	CSVRDRVGFSGANVLTF	TGCAGCGTGAGGGACAGGGTGGGTTTCTCTGGGGCCAACGTCCTGACTTTC
TRBV2	TRBJ1-5	NA	NA	CASSPQGSSNQPQHF	TGTGCCAGCAGTCCGCAAGGGAGTAGCAATCAGCCCCAGCATTTT
TRBV7-9	TRBJ2-1	TRBD1	NA	CASSPTGQFNEQFF	TGTGCCAGCAGCCCAACGGGACAGTTCAATGAGCAGTTCTTC
TRBV6-2/TRBV6-3	TRBJ1-1	NA	NA	CASSKQGTEAFF	TGTGCCAGCAGTAAGCAGGGCACTGAAGCTTTCTTT
TRBV27	TRBJ1-2	NA	NA	CASSLESLGRSLNGYTF	TGTGCCAGCAGTTTAGAATCCCTGGGCCGCAGTTTAAATGGCTACACCTTC
TRBV5-6	TRBJ2-3	NA	few	CASSSASRADTQYF	TGTGCCAGCAGCTCGGCATCTAGAGCAGATACGCAGTATTTT
TRBV5-6	TRBJ1-6	TRBD1	NA	CASRQQGESNSPLHF	TGTGCCAGCAGGCAACAGGGGGAGAGTAATTCACCCCTCCACTTT
TRBV7-3	TRBJ2-1	NA	NA	CASSFSGSSYNEQFF	TGTGCCAGCAGCTTTAGCGGAAGCTCCTACAATGAGCAGTTCTTC
TRBV7-2	TRBJ1-1	NA	few	CASSLQTDTEAFF	TGTGCCAGCAGCTTACAGACAGACACTGAAGCTTTCTTT
TRBV29-1	TRBJ1-2	TRBD1	NA	CSARGQANYGYTF	TGCAGCGCCAGGGGGCAAGCTAACTATGGCTACACCTTC
TRBV7-2	TRBJ1-3	NA	NA	CASSPQGRSGNTIYF	TGTGCCAGCAGCCCCCAGGGGAGATCTGGAAACACCATATATTTT
TRBV29-1	TRBJ1-1	TRBD1	NA	CSVRRQGNTEAFF	TGCAGCGTCCGACGACAGGGAAACACTGAAGCTTTCTTT
TRBV18	TRBJ1-1	NA	once	CASSPSEGTEAFF	TGTGCCAGCTCACCATCGGAGGGTACTGAAGCTTTCTTT
TRBV6-2/TRBV6-3	TRBJ2-7	NA	once	CASSPPAGREYF	TGTGCCAGCAGTCCCCCCGCGGGCCGGGAGTACTTC
TRBV18	TRBJ2-7	NA	NA	CASSPPSGLTYEQYF	TGTGCCAGCTCACCACCTTCAGGGCTTACCTACGAGCAGTACTTC
TRBV5-4	TRBJ1-2	NA	NA	CASSSLARERYRYTF	TGTGCCAGCAGCTCGCTGGCCCGTGAGCGGTACCGCTACACCTTC